What follows are 21 T cell receptor beta chains derived from one specimen sequenced in a study of shared clonotypes between healthy human individuals. This table comes from immunoSEQ multiplex PCR, and its TCRdb copy is limited to in-frame clones, with some not included. The table lists some 2,500,000 clones, approximately 93% of them singletons. Input material: naive CD4+ T cells from PBMCs. Subset in this sample: CD45RA+ positively selected. Receptor source: a man aged 18 to 35 in good health. Some clones in this sample may be carry-over from other donors' samples.

The chain has TRBV30 and TRBJ1-1, with D perhaps matching TRBD1 (5 bases). Between the trimmed V and J ends, which lost 3 bases and 4 bases, there was a span of 9 bases. Germline V gene data show CDR1 as GTSNPN and CDR2 as SVGIG (reference sequence). The CDR3 totals 12 residues. In DNA form, the CDR3 reads TGTGCCTGGAGGCAGGGTCCCACTGAAGCTTTCTTT. This translates into CAWRQGPTEAFF.

Here the CDR3 reads CASRSLAGGPTDTQYF. CDR3 coding DNA: TGTGCCAGCAGGTCACTAGCGGGAGGCCCCACAGATACGCAGTATTTT. The chain employs TRBV28 and TRBJ2-3; the match to TRBD2 covers 12 bases. The germline V gene has CDR1 MDHEN and CDR2 SYDVKM. CDR3 size: 16 residues. V shed 6 bases, J shed 2 bases, and the junction held 6 bases outside the gene matches.

The V and J genes are TRBV28 and TRBJ1-4; tentative D call: TRBD1 (5 bases). The length of the CDR3 is 13 residues. Germline values: CDR1 MDHEN, CDR2 SYDVKM. Trimming took off 6 bases at V and 5 bases at J, with 10 bases between the two ends. The CDR3, as DNA: TGTGCCAGCAGAAGGAGGGGAAATGAAAAACTGTTTTTT. This translates into CASRRRGNEKLFF. Based on the CDR3 plus reference TRBV28 and TRBJ1-4, the full variable domain is DVKVTQSSRYLVKRTGEKVFLECVQDMDHENMFWYRQDPGLGLRLIYFSYDVKMKEKGDIPEGYSVSREKKERFSLILESASTNQTSMYLCASRRRGNEKLFFGSGTQLSVL.

In this sample, this clone turned up once. The gene calls are TRBV7-2 and TRBJ2-5; D might be TRBD2 (5 bases). The germline V gene has CDR1 SGHTA and CDR2 FQGNSA. Trimming shortened V by 5 bases and J by 0 bases, and 19 bases separated the two germline ends. The CDR3 runs 17 residues. This CDR3 reads CASSLRGPSIHQETQYF. The CDR3 nucleotides are TGTGCCAGCAGCCTGAGAGGGCCTAGCATCCACCAAGAGACCCAGTACTTC.

The chain has TRBV27 and TRBJ1-4, with 8 bases aligning to TRBD1. In germline, CDR1 is MNHEY, CDR2 SMNVEV (reference sequence). The CDR3 has 14 amino acids. V gave up 4 bases and J gave up 8 bases; unmatched junction bases: 6. Here the CDR3 reads CASSWGTGTEKLFF. The CDR3 bases are TGTGCCAGCAGTTGGGGGACAGGCACCGAAAAACTGTTTTTT.

The CDR3 DNA follows: TGCGCCAGCAGCTTGGAAAAGACCGGGGCCCACCCGTCCTACAATGAGCAGTTCTTC. Protein sequence: CASSLEKTGAHPSYNEQFF. J is TRBJ2-1 and V is TRBV5-1; D is perhaps TRBD1 or TRBD2 (5 bases each). Germline CDR1 and CDR2: SGHRS and YFSETQ. Trimming shortened V by 0 bases and J by 1 base, and 20 bases separated the two germline ends. This CDR3 region has 19 residues.

To note about this clone: The same CDR3 arises from other DNA sequences in this sample as well. The V call is TRBV18, the J call TRBJ2-2; unclear D gene. V lost 2 bases and J 5 bases, leaving 12 bases between the germline ends. CDR1 and CDR2 from the germline V gene are KGHSH and LQKENI. The CDR3 totals 15 residues. The CDR3 spells CASSPSVGDTGELFF. The CDR3 DNA reads as TGTGCCAGCTCACCATCGGTTGGGGATACCGGGGAGCTGTTTTTT.

The rearrangement links TRBV14 to TRBJ1-2; no reliable D call. Germline V gene sequence: CDR1 SGHDN, CDR2 FVKESK. V shed 1 base and J shed 7 bases, with 4 bases lying between them. This CDR3 has 11 residues. In DNA, the CDR3 is TGTGCCAGCAGCCAAGCGGGTGGCTACACCTTC. This sequence encodes CASSQAGGYTF.

The chain carries TRBV5-6 and TRBJ2-1; D unresolved. This CDR3 has 17 amino acids. Trimming removed 1 base at V and 4 bases at J, with 18 bases between. The germline V gene encodes CDR1 SGHDT and CDR2 YYEEEE. The CDR3: CASSLKSATPYYNEQFF. CDR3 coding DNA: TGTGCCAGCAGCTTGAAGTCGGCTACCCCTTATTACAATGAGCAGTTCTTC. Full variable domain (missing parts from reference TRBV5-6 and TRBJ2-1): DAGVTQSPTHLIKTRGQQVTLRCSPKSGHDTVSWYQQALGQGPQFIFQYYEEEERQRGNFPDRFSGHQFPNYSSELNVNALLLGDSALYLCASSLKSATPYYNEQFFGPGTRLTVL.

This chain joins TRBV27 and TRBJ2-7, with 7 bases matching TRBD1. Per the germline V gene, CDR1 is MNHEY and CDR2 is SMNVEV (reference sequence). The V segment lost 4 bases and the J segment 7 bases; nucleotides outside the gene matches: 13. This CDR3 contains 15 residues. The CDR3 nucleotides are TGTGCCAGCAGTTCCTTACAGGGGTTTGATTGGGAGCAGTACTTC. As protein: CASSSLQGFDWEQYF.

The chain couples TRBV7-2 to TRBJ1-1, with 8 bases aligning to TRBD1. The CDR3 has 16 amino acids. Germline CDR1 is SGHTA and CDR2 is FQGNSA. Unmatched junction bases numbered 10, after V lost 2 bases and J lost 5 bases. The CDR3 sequence: CASSLRTGRWLTEAFF. As DNA, the CDR3 is TGTGCCAGCAGCTTAAGGACAGGGCGGTGGTTAACTGAAGCTTTCTTT.

The V and J genes are TRBV27 and TRBJ2-3; 8 nucleotides align to TRBD2. The CDR3 is 16 residues long. Germline CDR1 and CDR2: MNHEY and SMNVEV (reference sequence). With 4 bases clipped from V and 0 bases from J, the junction kept 6 bases outside the gene matches. CDR3 loop: CASSSRRGASTDTQYF. The DNA of the CDR3 is TGTGCCAGCAGTTCCCGGCGGGGGGCAAGCACAGATACGCAGTATTTT.

The chain links TRBV27 to TRBJ2-1, with 11 bases matching TRBD2. Germline V gene sequence: CDR1 MNHEY, CDR2 SMNVEV (reference sequence). The CDR3 sequence is 18 residues long. J gave up 7 bases and V 4 bases, and 15 bases lay outside the gene matches. CDR3 sequence reads: CASSSSWGSGRGWNEQFF. In nucleotides, the CDR3 is TGTGCCAGCAGTTCCTCCTGGGGTAGCGGGAGGGGGTGGAATGAGCAGTTCTTC.

Concerning this clone itself: This CDR3 is also generated by other DNA sequences in the sample. The rearrangement uses TRBV6-6 and TRBJ2-1, with D uncertain. There are 15 residues in the CDR3. V lost 2 bases and J lost 0, with 8 bases in between. The germline CDR1 and CDR2 sequences are MNHNY and SVGAGI (reference sequence). CDR3 coding DNA: TGTGCCAGCAGTTACGGCCGGAGCTCCTACAATGAGCAGTTCTTC. The encoded protein is CASSYGRSSYNEQFF.

The rearrangement uses TRBV5-1 and TRBJ2-7, with D possibly matching TRBD1 (6 bases). Germline CDR1 reads SGHRS; CDR2 reads YFSETQ. This CDR3 is built from 17 residues. V lost 0 bases and J lost 0, with 16 bases in between. CDR3 residues: CASSLGKSGVISYEQYF. The CDR3 DNA follows: TGCGCCAGCAGCTTGGGCAAATCAGGGGTTATCTCCTACGAGCAGTACTTC.

The chain carries TRBV9 and TRBJ1-6; D is undetermined. CDR1 is SGDLS, CDR2 YYNGEE, per germline. The V gene lost 5 bases and the J gene lost 5 bases, with 5 bases spanning the gap. The CDR3 runs to 12 residues. This CDR3 reads CASRRDNSPLHF. CDR3 bases: TGTGCCAGCAGGAGGGATAATTCACCCCTCCACTTT.

This clone was seen a single time. V gene TRBV11-3 combines with J gene TRBJ2-7; 12 nucleotides match TRBD2. J was trimmed by 6 bases and V by 4 bases; bases with no gene match: 13. Germline V lookup: CDR1 SGHNT, CDR2 YENEEA. CDR3 length: 17 residues. The CDR3 reads CASSCMPRASGRAEQYF. The CDR3 DNA follows: TGTGCCAGCAGCTGCATGCCCCGGGCTAGCGGGAGGGCCGAGCAGTACTTC.

In this sample, this clone turned up a few times. The genes are TRBV11-1 and TRBJ1-1; weak D call: TRBD1 (5 bases). V shed 2 bases and J shed 1 base, with 5 bases lying between them. CDR1 is SGHAT, CDR2 FQDESV, per germline (reference sequence). CDR3 size: 13 residues. DNA of the CDR3: TGTGCCAGCAGCTTACAGGGGAACACTGAAGCTTTCTTT. Its protein product is CASSLQGNTEAFF.

The chain couples TRBV27 to TRBJ2-2; 9 bases align to TRBD1. CDR3 size: 15 residues. Trimming removed 6 bases from V and 4 bases from J; junction bases left unmatched: 6. Germline V gene sequence: CDR1 MNHEY, CDR2 SMNVEV (reference sequence). CDR3 DNA: TGTGCCAGCAGCCTCCCGGGACAGGGCACCGGGGAGCTGTTTTTT. It is translated as CASSLPGQGTGELFF.

The chain joins TRBV27 to TRBJ2-3, with no clear D. V was clipped by 3 bases and J by 10 bases, with 23 bases between them. The CDR3 runs 16 residues. In germline, CDR1 is MNHEY, CDR2 SMNVEV (reference sequence). The CDR3 loop reads CASSFNQQATAGSQYF. The CDR3 nucleotides are TGTGCCAGCAGTTTTAATCAGCAAGCCACAGCAGGATCGCAGTATTTT.

V gene TRBV9 combines with J gene TRBJ2-5; weak D call: TRBD1 (6 bases). V lost 5 bases and J lost 1, with 9 bases in between. Germline CDR1 SGDLS, CDR2 YYNGEE. This CDR3 has 13 residues. The CDR3 loop is CASSTGIQETQYF. The CDR3 coding sequence is TGTGCCAGCAGTACAGGGATCCAAGAGACCCAGTACTTC.